Shown below are 2 T cell receptor beta chains from a single sample sequenced in a study of neoadjuvant anti-PD-1 for oral cavity cancer. Time point denoted: after neoadjuvant nivolumab, at surgical resection. Here immunoSEQ multiplex PCR was the method, and the copy in TCRdb shows in-frame clones only, minus some. The sample carries 14,000 or so clones, roughly 74% recorded once. The sample in question was PBMCs, obtained after nivolumab (anti-PD-1) treatment. The source is a person aged 40-85 years with oral cavity squamous cell carcinoma.

The chain employs TRBV11-3 and TRBJ2-7; weak D call: TRBD2 (5 bases). Per the germline V gene, CDR1 is SGHNT and CDR2 is YENEEA. The V end lost 4 bases, the J end lost 3 bases, and 7 bases lay between the germline ends. CDR3 size: 12 residues. In DNA form, the CDR3 reads TGTGCCAGCAGCTACGGGAACTACGAGCAGTACTTC. Translated, it gives CASSYGNYEQYF.

The rearrangement joins TRBV25-1 to TRBJ2-5; unclear D gene. The ends were cut back, 3 bases at V and 0 bases at J, with 8 bases in the middle. The CDR3 length is 14 residues. Germline CDR1 and CDR2: MGHDK and SYGVNS. The CDR3 DNA reads as TGTGCCAGCAGTGATGCGCGGTACCAAGAGACCCAGTACTTC. Translating it yields CASSDARYQETQYF.